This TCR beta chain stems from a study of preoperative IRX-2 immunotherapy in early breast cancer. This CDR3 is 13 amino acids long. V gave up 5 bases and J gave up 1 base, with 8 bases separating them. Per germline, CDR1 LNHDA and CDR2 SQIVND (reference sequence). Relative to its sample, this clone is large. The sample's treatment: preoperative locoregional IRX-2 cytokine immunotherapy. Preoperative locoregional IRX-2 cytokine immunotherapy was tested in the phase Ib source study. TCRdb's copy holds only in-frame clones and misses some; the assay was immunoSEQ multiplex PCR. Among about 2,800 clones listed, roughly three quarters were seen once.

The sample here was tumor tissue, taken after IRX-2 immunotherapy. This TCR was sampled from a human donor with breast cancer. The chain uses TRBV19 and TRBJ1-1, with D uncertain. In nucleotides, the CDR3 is TGTGCCAGTAGTCCAGTGAGGAACACTGAAGCTTTCTTT. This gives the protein CASSPVRNTEAFF.